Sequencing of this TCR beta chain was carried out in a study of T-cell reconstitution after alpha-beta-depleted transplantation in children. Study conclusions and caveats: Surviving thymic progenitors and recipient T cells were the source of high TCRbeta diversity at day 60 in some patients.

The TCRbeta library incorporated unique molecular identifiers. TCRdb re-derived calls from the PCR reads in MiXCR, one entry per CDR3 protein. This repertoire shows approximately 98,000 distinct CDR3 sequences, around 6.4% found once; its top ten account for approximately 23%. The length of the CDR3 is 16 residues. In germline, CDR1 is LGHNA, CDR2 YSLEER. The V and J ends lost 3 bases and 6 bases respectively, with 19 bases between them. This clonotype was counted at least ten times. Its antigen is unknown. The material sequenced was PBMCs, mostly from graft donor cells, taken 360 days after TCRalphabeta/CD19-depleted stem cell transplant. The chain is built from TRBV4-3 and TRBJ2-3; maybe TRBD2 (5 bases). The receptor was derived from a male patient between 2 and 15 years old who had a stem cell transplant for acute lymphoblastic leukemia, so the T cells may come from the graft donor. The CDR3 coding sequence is TGCGCCAGCAGCCAGCACCGGACTTCAGTATGGGATACGCAGTATTTT. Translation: CASSQHRTSVWDTQYF.